A single sample is the source of the 19 T cell receptor beta chains below, sequenced in a study of T-cell reconstitution after alpha-beta-depleted transplantation in children. Unique molecular identifiers were used in preparing the TCRbeta library. TCRdb called the PCR reads again in MiXCR, with one record for every CDR3 protein. Of about 610,000 distinct CDR3 sequences in the sample, roughly 27% were seen once. The sequencing here drew on PBMCs, taken before TCRalphabeta/CD19-depleted stem cell transplant. All receptors derive from a boy in the first two years of life with Wiskott-Aldrich syndrome, due to receive a stem cell transplant.

The chain couples TRBV28 to TRBJ1-1; D call uncertain. The germline V gene has CDR1 MDHEN and CDR2 SYDVKM. V was pared by 6 bases and J by 3 bases, with 11 bases between. CDR3 length equals 13 residues. The CDR3 DNA follows: TGTGCCAGCAGGCCGATTGGTTACACTGAAGCTTTCTTT. It specifies CASRPIGYTEAFF.

This chain connects TRBV3-1 to TRBJ1-2, with D uncertain. Germline loops: CDR1 LGHDT, CDR2 YNNKEL (reference sequence). Trimming took 0 bases from V and 4 from J, leaving 9 bases between them. This CDR3 comprises 14 residues. The CDR3 sequence: CASSQEPRSYGYTF. For the CDR3, the DNA is TGTGCCAGCAGCCAAGAACCCAGGAGCTATGGCTACACCTTC.

The chain uses TRBV12-3 or TRBV12-4 and TRBJ2-2; 8 positions match TRBD1. This CDR3 spans 16 amino acids. V lost 5 bases, J lost 1 base, and 6 bases stayed unmatched. The CDR3 region has the DNA TGTGCCAGCAGTAATTCCGGGACAGGGAACACCGGGGAGCTGTTTTTT. Its translation is CASSNSGTGNTGELFF.

This chain uses TRBV29-1 with TRBJ2-7, with 8 positions matching TRBD1. With 1 base clipped from V and 4 bases from J, the junction kept 9 bases outside the gene matches. The CDR3 covers 15 residues. Germline-derived CDR1 and CDR2 are SQVTM and ANQGSEA. CDR3 protein: CSVEGLSGGFYEQYF. For the CDR3, the DNA is TGCAGCGTTGAAGGTCTGTCAGGGGGCTTTTACGAGCAGTACTTC.

The CDR3 coding sequence is TGCAGTGCTAGACCCCGACTAGCGGGAGATGGGGATACGCAGTATTTT. It specifies CSARPRLAGDGDTQYF. The V call is TRBV20-1, the J call TRBJ2-3; 12 bases line up with TRBD2. The CDR3 is 16 amino acids. Germline V CDR1 and CDR2: DFQATT, SNEGSKA (reference sequence). V lost 2 bases, J lost 6 bases, and 9 bases stayed unmatched.

This clonotype was observed a handful of times. The chain employs TRBV7-2 and TRBJ2-2, with D uncertain. V was pared by 1 base and J by 0 bases, with 9 bases between. The CDR3 extends over 16 amino acids. Germline V gene lookup returns CDR1 SGHTA and CDR2 FQGNSA. CDR3 loop: CASSLVHAANTGELFF. The DNA of the CDR3 is TGTGCCAGCAGCTTAGTTCACGCGGCGAACACCGGGGAGCTGTTTTTT.

This clonotype turned up a few times. V gene TRBV29-1 combines with J gene TRBJ2-1; 8 bases fit TRBD1. Germline V gene data show CDR1 as SQVTM and CDR2 as ANQGSEA. V gave up 6 bases and J gave up 10 bases; unmatched junction bases: 14. CDR3 length equals 14 residues. The CDR3 reads CSVTHTSGGVEQFF. CDR3 DNA: TGCAGCGTAACCCATACTTCAGGGGGCGTAGAGCAGTTCTTC.

This clonotype has a handful of counts. The V and J genes are TRBV7-9 and TRBJ1-6; possibly TRBD1 for D (5 bases). The germline V gene encodes CDR1 SEHNR and CDR2 FQNEAQ (reference sequence). The CDR3 totals 17 residues. Trimming left V 5 bases short and J 6 bases short, with 20 bases between. The CDR3 loop reads CASSHPGTQWGNSPLHF. CDR3 DNA: TGTGCCAGCAGCCATCCCGGGACCCAATGGGGTAATTCACCCCTCCACTTT.

This chain links TRBV15 with TRBJ2-3; 7 bases line up with TRBD2. The germline CDR1 and CDR2 sequences are LNHNV and YYDKDF (reference sequence). The V and J ends lost 5 bases and 3 bases, in that order; junction bases with no gene match: 2. This CDR3 region has 13 residues. CDR3 DNA: TGTGCCACCAGCCTTAGCGGGACAGATACGCAGTATTTT. This sequence encodes CATSLSGTDTQYF.

V gene TRBV11-1 combines with J gene TRBJ1-4; D uncertain. V was shortened by 5 bases and J by 0 bases, with 7 bases between the two germline ends. The CDR3 covers 14 residues. Germline V gene lookup returns CDR1 SGHAT and CDR2 FQDESV (reference sequence). CDR3: CASSQRTTNEKLFF. CDR3 bases: TGTGCCAGCAGCCAGCGGACAACTAATGAAAAACTGTTTTTT.

The rearrangement joins TRBV10-3 to TRBJ2-7; 11 bases map to TRBD2. With V trimmed by 2 bases and J by 0 bases, 3 bases remained unmatched. Germline V gene data show CDR1 as ENHRY and CDR2 as SYGVKD. This CDR3 contains 16 residues. Here the CDR3 reads CAISEPGLAASYEQYF. CDR3 nucleotides: TGTGCCATCAGTGAGCCGGGACTAGCGGCCTCCTACGAGCAGTACTTC.

This clonotype showed up just a few times. The chain is built from TRBV4-1 and TRBJ1-6; 8 positions match TRBD1. Germline values: CDR1 MGHRA, CDR2 YSYEKL. V lost 3 bases to trimming and J lost 9 bases; unmatched junction nucleotides: 4. The CDR3 is 14 amino acids. The CDR3 DNA is TGCGCCAGCAGCCAGGACAGGGAGACTTCACCCCTCCACTTT. Translating it yields CASSQDRETSPLHF.

This clonotype came up a few times. The CDR3, as DNA: TGTGCCACCAGCAGAGACCGGCAGGCGAGCTCCTATAATTCACCCCTCCACTTT. Translating it yields CATSRDRQASSYNSPLHF. V usage is TRBV15 and J usage is TRBJ1-6; D gene ambiguous. V lost 0 bases to trimming and J lost 0 bases, with 12 bases between them. The CDR3 has 18 residues. CDR1 LNHNV and CDR2 YYDKDF come from the germline V gene (reference sequence). The complete variable domain, with remaining parts taken from reference TRBV15 and TRBJ1-6, reads DAMVIQNPRYQVTQFGKPVTLSCSQTLNHNVMYWYQQKSSQAPKLLFHYYDKDFNNEADTPDNFQSRRPNTSFCFLDIRSPGLGDTAMYLCATSRDRQASSYNSPLHFGNGTRLTVT.

This clonotype has more than one count but fewer than ten. The chain combines TRBV27 with TRBJ2-6; perhaps D is TRBD1 or TRBD2 (5 bases each). The length of the CDR3 is 17 residues. Germline V gene lookup returns CDR1 MNHEY and CDR2 SMNVEV (reference sequence). V was pared by 3 bases and J by 4 bases, with 16 bases between. The CDR3 nucleotides read TGTGCCAGCAGTTTGATCAAGGGGTCGGGGGGGGCCAACGTCCTGACTTTC. Its translation: CASSLIKGSGGANVLTF.

This clonotype was observed a handful of times. This rearrangement joins TRBV6-1 to TRBJ2-7, with a possible D match to TRBD2 (6 bases). V shed 5 bases and J shed 3 bases, with 11 bases lying between them. Per germline, CDR1 MNHNS and CDR2 SASEGT. The CDR3 has 13 residues. In DNA form, the CDR3 reads TGTGCCAGCAGTAGAGGAGGGGACTACGAGCAGTACTTC. It translates to CASSRGGDYEQYF.

The V gene is TRBV5-4, the J gene TRBJ2-3; D ambiguous. The germline CDR1 and CDR2 sequences are SGHNT and YYREEE (reference sequence). CDR3 length: 16 residues. V was clipped by 1 base and J by 0 bases, with 12 bases between them. The CDR3 DNA is TGTGCCAGCAGCTTGCCAGTACCCTATAGCACAGATACGCAGTATTTT. It specifies CASSLPVPYSTDTQYF.

This clonotype was seen more than once but under ten times. The chain couples TRBV20-1 to TRBJ2-7; D call uncertain. Trimming took 3 bases from V and 5 from J, leaving 5 bases between them. Germline assignment: CDR1 DFQATT and CDR2 SNEGSKA (reference sequence). This CDR3 has 10 amino acids. The CDR3 loop is CSASHHEQYF. CDR3 DNA sequence: TGCAGTGCTAGTCACCACGAGCAGTACTTC.

This clonotype has more than one count but fewer than ten. This sequence joins TRBV25-1 and TRBJ1-3; no clear D. The CDR3 is made up of 13 amino acids. V was trimmed by 7 bases and J by 0 bases, leaving 7 bases between them. Germline lookup yields CDR1 MGHDK and CDR2 SYGVNS. The CDR3, as DNA: TGTGCCAGCATCGGGAGCTCTGGAAACACCATATATTTT. It is translated as CASIGSSGNTIYF.

This clonotype was observed a handful of times. J is TRBJ1-2 and V is TRBV6-5, with D possibly matching TRBD1 (6 bases). This CDR3 is 14 amino acids long. V lost 0 bases and J 8 bases, leaving 13 bases between the germline ends. Germline CDR1 and CDR2: MNHEY and SVGAGI. In DNA form, the CDR3 reads TGTGCCAGCAGTTACTCGATTGGCGGGGGCGGCTACACCTTC. This codes for CASSYSIGGGGYTF.